The 27 T cell receptor beta chains below were found in one sample sequenced in a study of cytomegalovirus exposure and HLA in healthy donors. A multiplex PCR was run with 60 Vbeta primers and 13 Jbeta primers. Clones were sequenced by immunoSEQ multiplex PCR, and TCRdb holds only the in-frame ones, with some missing. The data contain 270,000 or so clones, around 90% of them seen just once; the ten biggest clones take up about 1.8%. The sequenced sample was PBMCs. Receptor source: a girl aged 2-15 years in good health and CMV-seronegative.

The chain couples TRBV7-9 to TRBJ2-5; a possible D gene is TRBD2 (5 bases). Germline CDR1 and CDR2: SEHNR and FQNEAQ (reference sequence). This CDR3 spans 14 amino acids. Trimming took 2 bases from V and 5 from J, leaving 12 bases between them. The CDR3 DNA follows: TGTGCCAGCAGCTTACCAGGACTCGACGAGACCCAGTACTTC. This encodes CASSLPGLDETQYF.

V gene TRBV4-2 combines with J gene TRBJ2-1, with 10 bases fitting TRBD2. Losses at the gene ends were 2 bases for V and 4 bases for J; bases not matched to a gene: 2. Germline CDR1 LGHNA, CDR2 YNFKEQ. The CDR3 covers 15 residues. In DNA form, the CDR3 reads TGTGCCAGCAGCCAAATAGCGGGAGGATACAATGAGCAGTTCTTC. It codes for CASSQIAGGYNEQFF.

The V call is TRBV4-2, the J call TRBJ2-2; D is perhaps TRBD2 (6 bases). V dropped 4 bases and J dropped 1 base, with 16 bases sitting between them. The CDR3 covers 17 residues. The germline V gene encodes CDR1 LGHNA and CDR2 YNFKEQ. CDR3 sequence reads: CASSRMSGGVNTGELFF. The DNA of the CDR3 is TGTGCCAGCAGCCGGATGAGTGGCGGGGTGAACACCGGGGAGCTGTTTTTT.

The chain recombines TRBV4-1 with TRBJ2-7; D possibly corresponds to TRBD2 (6 bases). V shed 1 base and J shed 3 bases, with 16 bases lying between them. Germline V gives CDR1 MGHRA, CDR2 YSYEKL. There are 16 residues in the CDR3. CDR3 in amino acids: CASSQAMPGVYYEQYF. The DNA of the CDR3 is TGCGCCAGCAGCCAAGCTATGCCGGGAGTGTACTACGAGCAGTACTTC.

The chain is built from TRBV7-2 and TRBJ1-2; TRBD1 matches at 8 bases. The CDR3 length is 17 residues. CDR1 SGHTA and CDR2 FQGNSA come from the germline V gene. With V trimmed by 1 base and J by 0 bases, 7 bases remained unmatched. This chain's CDR3 is CASSLVWGQASNYGYTF. CDR3 in DNA: TGTGCCAGCAGCTTAGTATGGGGACAGGCCTCTAACTATGGCTACACCTTC.

The J gene is TRBJ2-7, the V gene TRBV7-2; 8 bases align to TRBD1. The V gene end was trimmed by 8 bases and the J gene end by 2 bases; junction bases not matched to a gene: 8. In germline, CDR1 is SGHTA, CDR2 FQGNSA. The CDR3 is made up of 14 amino acids. CDR3: CASGYRDRTYEQYF. The CDR3 DNA is TGTGCCAGCGGGTACCGGGACAGGACCTACGAGCAGTACTTC.

This rearrangement joins TRBV11-2 to TRBJ1-2; TRBD1 might be the D (5 bases). The CDR3 is 13 amino acids. CDR1 is SGHAT and CDR2 is FQNNGV in the germline V gene. The germline V and J ends were trimmed by 6 bases and 6 bases, with 14 bases remaining between them. For the CDR3, the DNA is TGTGCCAGCAGGTACGGTGGAGGGGATGGCTACACCTTC. As protein: CASRYGGGDGYTF.

The V gene is TRBV7-8, the J gene TRBJ2-5, with TRBD1 as a possible D gene (5 bases). Germline-derived CDR1 and CDR2 are SGHVS and FQNEAQ. V lost 2 bases to trimming and J lost 2 bases, with 9 bases between them. The CDR3 totals 14 residues. CDR3 loop: CASSLNSGQETQYF. The DNA of the CDR3 is TGTGCCAGCAGCTTAAATTCAGGGCAAGAGACCCAGTACTTC.

The rearrangement joins TRBV6-5 to TRBJ1-2, with a possible D match to TRBD1 (5 bases). The CDR3 covers 13 residues. Germline V lookup: CDR1 MNHEY, CDR2 SVGAGI. Trimming pared 2 bases from V and 7 bases from J, leaving 11 bases between. CDR3 loop: CASSYGQGGGYTF. In DNA, the CDR3 is TGTGCCAGCAGTTACGGGCAGGGAGGTGGCTACACCTTC.

The chain links TRBV10-3 to TRBJ1-2, with 9 bases lining up with TRBD1. There are 17 residues in the CDR3. Germline V gene data show CDR1 as ENHRY and CDR2 as SYGVKD. V was pared by 2 bases and J by 2 bases, with 9 bases of the junction left unmatched. The CDR3 sequence: CAISEEGQGRGNYGYTF. The CDR3 nucleotides read TGTGCCATCAGTGAGGAGGGACAGGGTCGGGGCAACTATGGCTACACCTTC.

V gene TRBV2 combines with J gene TRBJ2-1, with D perhaps TRBD1 (6 bases). The CDR3 spans 14 residues. V shed 2 bases and J shed 8 bases, with 13 bases lying between them. Germline-derived CDR1 and CDR2 are SNHLY and FYNNEI. In nucleotides, the CDR3 is TGTGCCAGCAGTGAACGGCTTGGGGGCTATGAGCAGTTCTTC. This translates into CASSERLGGYEQFF.

The chain joins TRBV4-1 to TRBJ2-1; tentatively, D is TRBD2 (7 bases). The V and J ends lost 0 bases and 7 bases respectively, with 16 bases between them. CDR3 length: 16 amino acids. CDR1 is MGHRA and CDR2 is YSYEKL in the germline V gene. DNA for the CDR3: TGCGCCAGCAGCCAAGATAACGCGGGGGCCCGTAATGAGCAGTTCTTC. This encodes CASSQDNAGARNEQFF.

This clone was counted a single time. V and J are TRBV9 and TRBJ2-3; TRBD2 matches at 11 bases. V dropped 3 bases and J dropped 5; count of bases not matched to a gene: 5. The CDR3 runs 15 residues. Germline CDR1 is SGDLS and CDR2 is YYNGEE. CDR3 protein: CASSGSGGVGDTQYF. CDR3 nucleotide sequence: TGTGCCAGCAGCGGTAGCGGGGGGGTAGGAGATACGCAGTATTTT.

The gene calls are TRBV2 and TRBJ2-2; 11 bases agree with TRBD1. CDR3 length: 15 amino acids. CDR1 and CDR2 from the germline V gene are SNHLY and FYNNEI. After removal of 7 bases from V and 5 bases from J, the junction contained 6 bases not matched to a gene. The CDR3 bases are TGTGCCAGCACTAGGACAGGGGGCGGTACCGGGGAGCTGTTTTTT. Translation gives CASTRTGGGTGELFF.

This chain connects TRBV10-3 to TRBJ1-2; 8 bases line up with TRBD1. The germline CDR1 and CDR2 sequences are ENHRY and SYGVKD. CDR3 length: 12 residues. The V segment lost 7 bases and the J segment 8 bases; nucleotides outside the gene matches: 6. The CDR3 bases are TGTGCCATCACTTCGACAGGGGACGGCTACACCTTC. It specifies CAITSTGDGYTF.

The chain joins TRBV30 to TRBJ2-7; 9 nucleotides match TRBD1. The CDR3 has 14 amino acids. Trimming cost V 5 bases and J 1 base; bases outside gene matches: 6. Germline V gene data show CDR1 as GTSNPN and CDR2 as SVGIG (reference sequence). The CDR3 sequence: CAWDPGTGSYEQYF. The CDR3 DNA is TGTGCCTGGGACCCCGGGACAGGGTCCTACGAGCAGTACTTC.

The chain couples TRBV18 to TRBJ1-2; D is unresolved. The CDR3 contains 14 residues. V was cut by 0 bases and J by 3 bases, with 8 bases left in between. Looked up from germline, CDR1 is KGHSH and CDR2 is LQKENI. This CDR3 is CASSPPGVDYGYTF. In DNA, the CDR3 is TGTGCCAGCTCACCACCGGGCGTCGACTATGGCTACACCTTC.

This rearrangement joins TRBV9 to TRBJ1-1; D possibly corresponds to TRBD1 (5 bases). Germline CDR1 and CDR2: SGDLS and YYNGEE. The V end lost 1 base, the J end lost 1 base, and 8 bases lay between the germline ends. The CDR3 runs 14 residues. The CDR3 DNA is TGTGCCAGCAGCGTAATGACAGCGAACACTGAAGCTTTCTTT. This encodes CASSVMTANTEAFF.

This clone has just one count. This sequence joins TRBV21-1 and TRBJ2-7; TRBD2 reflects the table's D call only, with no check against the DNA. TRBV21-1 is a pseudogene. CDR3 length equals 15 residues. CDR3 in amino acids: CASTPKIERGYEQYF. The DNA for the CDR3 is TGTGCCAGCACTCCAAAGATTGAACGGGGCTACGAGCAGTACTTC.

The gene calls are TRBV11-1 and TRBJ2-1, with D maybe TRBD2 (7 bases). In germline, CDR1 is SGHAT, CDR2 FQDESV (reference sequence). This CDR3 spans 16 amino acids. V was pared by 3 bases and J by 6 bases, with 18 bases between. The CDR3 reads CASSLTGLGGSNEQFF. CDR3 sequence (DNA): TGTGCCAGCAGCTTGACAGGACTAGGGGGTAGCAATGAGCAGTTCTTC.

The genes are TRBV27 and TRBJ2-1; 8 nucleotides align to TRBD1. CDR3 length equals 15 residues. J lost 8 bases, V lost 5 bases, and 11 bases had no gene match. Germline V gene data show CDR1 as MNHEY and CDR2 as SMNVEV (reference sequence). CDR3 in DNA: TGTGCCAGCAGTGCCAGCGATTACAGGGGGTATGAGCAGTTCTTC. It encodes CASSASDYRGYEQFF.

The chain has TRBV19 and TRBJ1-1; weak D call: TRBD1 (5 bases). Germline assignment: CDR1 LNHDA and CDR2 SQIVND (reference sequence). V lost 7 bases and J lost 2, with 8 bases in between. This CDR3 spans 12 amino acids. This CDR3 reads CASIGENTEAFF. CDR3 nucleotide sequence: TGTGCCAGTATAGGGGAAAACACTGAAGCTTTCTTT.

The chain employs TRBV13 and TRBJ1-2; a weak D match, TRBD1 (5 bases). Trimming took 1 base from V and 4 from J, leaving 16 bases between them. This CDR3 spans 16 amino acids. Germline V gene data show CDR1 as PRHDT and CDR2 as FYEKMQ (reference sequence). The chain's CDR3 is CASSLVRGGGGYGYTF. CDR3 nucleotide sequence: TGTGCCAGCAGCTTAGTACGCGGCGGGGGAGGCTATGGCTACACCTTC.

This rearrangement joins TRBV13 to TRBJ2-6; possibly TRBD1 for D (6 bases). The length of the CDR3 is 17 residues. V lost 5 bases to trimming and J lost 0 bases, with 14 bases between them. Per the germline V gene, CDR1 is PRHDT and CDR2 is FYEKMQ (reference sequence). The CDR3 loop reads CASSGPGQTSGANVLTF. CDR3 DNA: TGTGCCAGCAGCGGACCGGGACAAACCTCTGGGGCCAACGTCCTGACTTTC.

This sequence joins TRBV10-3 and TRBJ1-1; TRBD1 might be the D (5 bases). V lost 4 bases and J lost 3, with 12 bases in between. This CDR3 is 14 amino acids long. CDR1 and CDR2 (germline): ENHRY, SYGVKD. The CDR3 sequence is CAISASLGDTEAFF. The DNA for the CDR3 is TGTGCCATCAGTGCCTCGTTAGGGGACACTGAAGCTTTCTTT.

There are a few counts of this clone. The CDR3 DNA reads TGTGCCTGGGACTGGGGAGCGGGGTCGGAGACCCAGTACTTC. This encodes CAWDWGAGSETQYF. The rearrangement uses TRBV30 and TRBJ2-5; TRBD2 matches 7 bases. Germline loops: CDR1 GTSNPN, CDR2 SVGIG (reference sequence). This CDR3 region has 14 residues. V was clipped by 5 bases and J by 5 bases; unmatched bases: 11.

The V gene is TRBV30, the J gene TRBJ2-7; tentatively, D is TRBD1 (8 bases). The germline CDR1 and CDR2 sequences are GTSNPN and SVGIG (reference sequence). The V gene lost 7 bases and the J gene lost 2 bases, with 15 bases spanning the gap. The CDR3 is made up of 13 amino acids. The CDR3: CASRQGTTYEQYF. CDR3 DNA: TGTGCCTCAAGACAGGGGACTACCTACGAGCAGTACTTC.